What follows describes a single TCR beta chain. This sample stems from a study of control samples from healthy donors and cancer patients. Profiling relied on immunoSEQ multiplex PCR, and the TCRdb table lists in-frame clones only, not all of them. The sample has around 130,000 clones, more than 70% seen once; the top ten hold approximately 37%. Trimming removed 4 bases from V and 5 bases from J; junction bases left unmatched: 8. Germline lookup yields CDR1 SNHLY and CDR2 FYNNEI. The CDR3 extends over 14 amino acids. The receptor's source is a man aged 45-65 years in good health. Material: blood. The chain uses TRBV2 and TRBJ2-7; 7 bases agree with TRBD1. In nucleotides, the CDR3 is TGTGCCAGCAGTGGTCGGAGTCAGGGGGACGAGCAGTACTTC. Its translation: CASSGRSQGDEQYF. The entire variable domain, with the rest obtained from reference TRBV2 and TRBJ2-7, is as follows: EPEVTQTPSHQVTQMGQEVILRCVPISNHLYFYWYRQILGQKVEFLVSFYNNEISEKSEIFDDQFSVERPDGSNFTLKIRSTKLEDSAMYFCASSGRSQGDEQYFGPGTRLTVT.